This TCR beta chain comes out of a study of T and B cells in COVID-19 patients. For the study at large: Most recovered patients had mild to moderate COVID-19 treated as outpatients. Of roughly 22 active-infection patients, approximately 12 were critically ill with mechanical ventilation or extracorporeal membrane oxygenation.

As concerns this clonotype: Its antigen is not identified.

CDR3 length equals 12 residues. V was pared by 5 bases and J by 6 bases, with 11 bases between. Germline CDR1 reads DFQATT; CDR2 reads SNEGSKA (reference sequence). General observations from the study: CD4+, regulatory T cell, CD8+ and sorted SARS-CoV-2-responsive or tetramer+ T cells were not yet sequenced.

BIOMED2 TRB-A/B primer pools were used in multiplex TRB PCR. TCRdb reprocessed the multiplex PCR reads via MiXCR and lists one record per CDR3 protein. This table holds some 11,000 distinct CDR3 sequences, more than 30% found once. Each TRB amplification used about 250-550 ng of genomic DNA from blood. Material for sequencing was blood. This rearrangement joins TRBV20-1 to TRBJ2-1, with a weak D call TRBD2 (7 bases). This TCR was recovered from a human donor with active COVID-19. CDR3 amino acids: CSAPRGGNEQFF. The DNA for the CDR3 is TGCAGTGCTCCGAGGGGGGGCAATGAGCAGTTCTTC.